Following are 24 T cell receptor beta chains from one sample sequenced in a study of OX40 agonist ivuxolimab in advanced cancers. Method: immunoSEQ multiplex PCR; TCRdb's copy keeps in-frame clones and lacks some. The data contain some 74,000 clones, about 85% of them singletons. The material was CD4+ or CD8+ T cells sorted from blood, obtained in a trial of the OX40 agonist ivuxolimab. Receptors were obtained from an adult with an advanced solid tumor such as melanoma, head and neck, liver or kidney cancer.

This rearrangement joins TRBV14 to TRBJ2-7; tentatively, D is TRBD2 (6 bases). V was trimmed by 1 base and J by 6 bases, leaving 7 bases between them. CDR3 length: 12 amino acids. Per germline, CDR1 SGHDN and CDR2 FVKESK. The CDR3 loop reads CASSQVRGEQYF. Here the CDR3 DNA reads TGTGCCAGCAGCCAAGTGCGGGGCGAGCAGTACTTC.

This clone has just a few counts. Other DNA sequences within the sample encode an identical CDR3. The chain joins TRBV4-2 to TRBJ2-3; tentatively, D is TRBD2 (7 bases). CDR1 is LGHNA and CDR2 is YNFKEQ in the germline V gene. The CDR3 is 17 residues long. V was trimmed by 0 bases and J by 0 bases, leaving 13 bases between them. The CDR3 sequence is CASSQDGAGASTDTQYF. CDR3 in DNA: TGTGCCAGCAGCCAAGATGGGGCGGGGGCTAGCACAGATACGCAGTATTTT.

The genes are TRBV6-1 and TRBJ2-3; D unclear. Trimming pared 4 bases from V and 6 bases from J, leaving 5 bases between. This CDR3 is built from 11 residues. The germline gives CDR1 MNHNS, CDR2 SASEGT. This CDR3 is CASSVGDTQYF. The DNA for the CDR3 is TGTGCCAGCAGTGTGGGGGATACGCAGTATTTT.

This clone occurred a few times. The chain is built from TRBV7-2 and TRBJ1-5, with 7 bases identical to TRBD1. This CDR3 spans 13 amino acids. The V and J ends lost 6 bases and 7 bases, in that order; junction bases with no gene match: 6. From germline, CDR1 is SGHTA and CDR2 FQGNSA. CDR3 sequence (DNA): TGTGCCAGCAGGAAGGGGGCAGGACAGCCCCAGCATTTT. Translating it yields CASRKGAGQPQHF.

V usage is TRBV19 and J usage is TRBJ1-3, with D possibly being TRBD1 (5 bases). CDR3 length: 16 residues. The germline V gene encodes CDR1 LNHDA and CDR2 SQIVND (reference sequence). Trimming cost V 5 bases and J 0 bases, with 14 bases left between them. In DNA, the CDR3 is TGTGCCAGTAGTGGGGCTGGGGGGAGCTCTGGAAACACCATATATTTT. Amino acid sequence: CASSGAGGSSGNTIYF.

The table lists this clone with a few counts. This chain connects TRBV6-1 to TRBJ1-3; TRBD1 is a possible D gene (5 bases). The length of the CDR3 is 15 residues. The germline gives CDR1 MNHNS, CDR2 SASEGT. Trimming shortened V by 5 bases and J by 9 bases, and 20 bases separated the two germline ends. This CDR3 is CASSRDFEGGGTIYF. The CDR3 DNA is TGTGCCAGCAGTAGGGACTTCGAGGGTGGAGGCACCATATATTTT.

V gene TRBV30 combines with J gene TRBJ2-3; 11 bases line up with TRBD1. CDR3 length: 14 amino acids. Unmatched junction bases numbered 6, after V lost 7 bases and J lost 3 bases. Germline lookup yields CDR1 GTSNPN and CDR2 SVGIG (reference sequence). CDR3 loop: CAYEDRGQTDTQYF. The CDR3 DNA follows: TGTGCCTATGAGGACAGGGGGCAGACAGATACGCAGTATTTT.

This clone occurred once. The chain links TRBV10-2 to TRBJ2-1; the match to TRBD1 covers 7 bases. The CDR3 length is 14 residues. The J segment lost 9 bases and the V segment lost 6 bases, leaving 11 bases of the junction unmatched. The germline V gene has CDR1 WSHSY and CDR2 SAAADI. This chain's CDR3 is CASSPAERGREQFF. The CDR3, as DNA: TGCGCCAGCAGCCCCGCCGAGAGGGGGCGTGAGCAGTTCTTC.

CDR3 protein: CASSLANGVEAFF. The CDR3 DNA reads as TGTGCCAGCAGCTTAGCCAATGGTGTTGAAGCTTTCTTT. V usage is TRBV11-2 and J usage is TRBJ1-1; D is unresolved. The CDR3 runs 13 residues. The ends were cut back, 1 base at V and 7 bases at J, with 10 bases in the middle. Looked up from germline, CDR1 is SGHAT and CDR2 is FQNNGV.

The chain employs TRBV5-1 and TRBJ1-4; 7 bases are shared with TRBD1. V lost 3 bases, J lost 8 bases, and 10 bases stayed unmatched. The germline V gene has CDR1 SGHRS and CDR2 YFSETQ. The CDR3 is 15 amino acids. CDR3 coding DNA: TGCGCCAGCAGCTCCCAGACAGGGAGGCAGGAAAAACTGTTTTTT. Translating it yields CASSSQTGRQEKLFF.

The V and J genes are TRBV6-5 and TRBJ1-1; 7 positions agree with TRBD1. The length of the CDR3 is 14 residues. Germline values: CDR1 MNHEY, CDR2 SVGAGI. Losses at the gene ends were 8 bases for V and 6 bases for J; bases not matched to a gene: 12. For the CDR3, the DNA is TGTGCCAGCCTTCCCCCCGCAGGGGGAGCTGAAGCTTTCTTT. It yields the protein CASLPPAGGAEAFF.

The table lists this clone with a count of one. CDR3 sequence: CASSETGVDEKLFF. The CDR3 coding sequence is TGTGCCAGCAGTGAAACAGGTGTCGATGAAAAACTGTTTTTT. V gene TRBV6-5 combines with J gene TRBJ1-4, with TRBD1 as a possible D gene (5 bases). V shed 5 bases and J shed 6 bases, with 13 bases lying between them. Germline V gives CDR1 MNHEY, CDR2 SVGAGI. This CDR3 spans 14 amino acids.

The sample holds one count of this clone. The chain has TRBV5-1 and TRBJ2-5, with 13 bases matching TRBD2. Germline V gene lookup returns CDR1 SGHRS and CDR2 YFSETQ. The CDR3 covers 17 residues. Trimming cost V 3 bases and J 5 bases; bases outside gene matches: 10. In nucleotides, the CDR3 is TGCGCCAGCAGCTCCAATCCCGTGACTAGCGGGAGGGAGACCCAGTACTTC. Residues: CASSSNPVTSGRETQYF.

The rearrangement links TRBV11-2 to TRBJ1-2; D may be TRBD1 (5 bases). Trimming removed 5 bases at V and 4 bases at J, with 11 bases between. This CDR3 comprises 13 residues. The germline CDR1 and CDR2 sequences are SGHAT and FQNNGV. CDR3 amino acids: CASSPGLTYGYTF. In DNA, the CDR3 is TGTGCCAGCAGCCCGGGGCTGACCTATGGCTACACCTTC.

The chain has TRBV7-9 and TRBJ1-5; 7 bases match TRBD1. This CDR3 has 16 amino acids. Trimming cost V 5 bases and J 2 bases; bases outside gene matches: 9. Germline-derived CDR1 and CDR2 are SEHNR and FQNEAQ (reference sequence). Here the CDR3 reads CASSLQGTGGNQPQHF. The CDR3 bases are TGTGCCAGCAGCCTTCAGGGAACAGGGGGCAATCAGCCCCAGCATTTT.

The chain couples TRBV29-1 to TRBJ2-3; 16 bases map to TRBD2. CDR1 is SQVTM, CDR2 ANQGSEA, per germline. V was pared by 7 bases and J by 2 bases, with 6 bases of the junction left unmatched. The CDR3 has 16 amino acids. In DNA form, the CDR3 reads TGCAGCGGCTCCGGGACTAGCGGGGGGGACACAGATACGCAGTATTTT. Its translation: CSGSGTSGGDTDTQYF.

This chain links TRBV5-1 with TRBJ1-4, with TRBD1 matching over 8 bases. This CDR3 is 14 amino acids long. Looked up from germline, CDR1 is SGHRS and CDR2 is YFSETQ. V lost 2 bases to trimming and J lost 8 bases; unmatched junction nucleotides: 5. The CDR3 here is CASSLQGVGEKLFF. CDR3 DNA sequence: TGCGCCAGCAGCTTACAGGGGGTAGGAGAAAAACTGTTTTTT.

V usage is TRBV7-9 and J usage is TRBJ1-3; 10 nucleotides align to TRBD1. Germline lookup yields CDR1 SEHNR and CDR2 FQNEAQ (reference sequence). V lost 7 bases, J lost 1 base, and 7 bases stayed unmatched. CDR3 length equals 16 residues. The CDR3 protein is CASNPRQGASGNTIYF. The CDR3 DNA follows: TGTGCCAGCAACCCCCGACAGGGGGCTTCTGGAAACACCATATATTTT.

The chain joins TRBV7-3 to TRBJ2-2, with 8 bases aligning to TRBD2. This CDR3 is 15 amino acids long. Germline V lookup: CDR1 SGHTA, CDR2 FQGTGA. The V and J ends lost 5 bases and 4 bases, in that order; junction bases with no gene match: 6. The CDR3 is CASSPGRGATGELFF. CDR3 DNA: TGTGCCAGCAGCCCCGGGCGGGGGGCCACCGGGGAGCTGTTTTTT.

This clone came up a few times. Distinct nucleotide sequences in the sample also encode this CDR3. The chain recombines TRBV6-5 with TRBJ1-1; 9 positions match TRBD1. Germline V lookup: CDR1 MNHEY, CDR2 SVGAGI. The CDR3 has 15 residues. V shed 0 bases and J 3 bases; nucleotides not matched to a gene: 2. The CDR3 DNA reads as TGTGCCAGCAGTTACTCGCGGACAGGGGACACTGAAGCTTTCTTT. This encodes CASSYSRTGDTEAFF.

The CDR3 DNA follows: TGTGCCAGCAGACGTGACAGGGGGACCGGCTACACCTTC. It yields the protein CASRRDRGTGYTF. The J gene is TRBJ1-2, the V gene TRBV7-2, with 9 positions matching TRBD1. V lost 6 bases, J lost 8 bases, and 7 bases stayed unmatched. The CDR3 length is 13 residues. Germline V gene sequence: CDR1 SGHTA, CDR2 FQGNSA. Looking up the rest from reference TRBV7-2 and TRBJ1-2 gives the full variable domain: GAGVSQSPSNKVTEKGKDVELRCDPISGHTALYWYRQSLGQGLEFLIYFQGNSAPDKSGLPSDRFSAERTGGSVSTLTIQRTQQEDSAVYLCASRRDRGTGYTFGSGTRLTVV.

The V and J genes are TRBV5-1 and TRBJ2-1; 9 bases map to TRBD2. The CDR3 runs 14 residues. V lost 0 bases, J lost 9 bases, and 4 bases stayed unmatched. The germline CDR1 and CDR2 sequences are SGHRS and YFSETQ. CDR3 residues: CASSLGSGGGEQFF. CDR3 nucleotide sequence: TGCGCCAGCAGCTTGGGTAGCGGGGGTGGTGAGCAGTTCTTC.

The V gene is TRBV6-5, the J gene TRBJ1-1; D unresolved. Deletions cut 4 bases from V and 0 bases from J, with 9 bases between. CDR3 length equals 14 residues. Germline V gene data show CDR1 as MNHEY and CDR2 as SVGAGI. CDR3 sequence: CASSSIDMNTEAFF. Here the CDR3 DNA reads TGTGCCAGCAGTTCAATAGACATGAACACTGAAGCTTTCTTT.

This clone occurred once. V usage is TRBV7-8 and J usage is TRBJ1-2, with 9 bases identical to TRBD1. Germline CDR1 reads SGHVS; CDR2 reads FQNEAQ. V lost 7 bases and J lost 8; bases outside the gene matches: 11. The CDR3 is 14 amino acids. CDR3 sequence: CASIPGTGTWGYTF. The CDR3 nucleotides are TGTGCCAGCATCCCCGGGACAGGGACGTGGGGCTACACCTTC. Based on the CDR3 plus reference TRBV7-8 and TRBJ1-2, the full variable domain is GAGVSQSPRYKVAKRGQDVALRCDPISGHVSLFWYQQALGQGPEFLTYFQNEAQLDKSGLPSDRFFAERPEGSVSTLKIQRTQQEDSAVYLCASIPGTGTWGYTFGSGTRLTVV.